This TCR beta chain was captured by sequencing in a study of PD-1 blockade in classical Hodgkin lymphoma. With 0 bases removed from V and 3 bases from J, the gap between germline ends came to 3 bases. The CDR3 covers 12 residues. Per the germline V gene, CDR1 is MDHEN and CDR2 is SYDVKM. The study, taken as a whole, reports: Before treatment, TCR diversity in newly diagnosed patients was reportedly lower than in healthy donors. No one has yet defined what causes the repertoire differences, which may be disease activity or prior therapy.

Points on this clone: Its antigen is not known.

Time point in this sample: cycle 4 day 1 (C4D1), after about 6 weeks of nivolumab. Relapse after autologous stem cell transplantation occurred in every patient, and brentuximab vedotin exposure varied. Each best response was a complete response, a partial response or progressive disease. The repertoire was sequenced with immunoSEQ multiplex PCR; TCRdb's copy has only in-frame clones and lacks some. Of some 30,000 clones in the sample, around 70% were seen once. The specimen was peripheral blood mononuclear cells (PBMCs), collected before the fourth cycle of nivolumab. The sequence came from a human donor with classical Hodgkin lymphoma. The genes are TRBV28 and TRBJ2-7; no firm D call. The CDR3 is CASSLWSYEQYF. CDR3 DNA sequence: TGTGCCAGCAGTTTATGGAGCTACGAGCAGTACTTC. Together with reference TRBV28 and TRBJ2-7, the CDR3 gives the full variable domain: DVKVTQSSRYLVKRTGEKVFLECVQDMDHENMFWYRQDPGLGLRLIYFSYDVKMKEKGDIPEGYSVSREKKERFSLILESASTNQTSMYLCASSLWSYEQYFGPGTRLTVT.